The clone carrying this TCR beta chain has just a few counts. Antigen unknown. This entry belongs to a study of long-term antiretroviral therapy in people with HIV. General study results and limits: Although diversity increased after ART, it remained lower than in transplant donor controls.

After removal of 5 bases from V and 7 bases from J, the junction contained 16 bases not matched to a gene. This CDR3 has 16 amino acids. CDR1 and CDR2 (germline): KGHSH, LQKENI. At survey level, the immunoSEQ assay was run in its v3.0 version. TCRdb's copy holds only in-frame clones and misses some; the assay was immunoSEQ multiplex PCR. The table records about 22,000 clones, just over 85% of them present only once. In the United States, treatment was given to all participants with HIV. This TCR came from a man in his sixties with HIV. The chain couples TRBV18 to TRBJ2-7, with TRBD2 matching over 8 bases. Sequenced here: unsorted PBMCs, sampled 1.3 years after starting antiretroviral therapy. Written as DNA, the CDR3 is TGTGCCAGCTCAATCGCCCTCGGGGGGGAGCGCACAGAGCAGTACTTC. It specifies CASSIALGGERTEQYF.